This paragraph covers one TCR beta chain sequence. Its antigen is unidentified. The sample comes from a study of T-cell memory formation after mild COVID-19. Regarding the study as a whole: Researchers could not confirm that second-wave clones peaking on day 37 targeted SARS-CoV-2.

The J segment lost 0 bases and the V segment lost 3 bases, leaving 4 bases of the junction unmatched. Germline-derived CDR1 and CDR2 are LNHDA and SQIVND (reference sequence). This CDR3 comprises 16 residues. From the 5' RACE reads, TCRdb called clonotypes with MiXCR, one entry per CDR3 protein. The top ten clones hold approximately 13% of a sample with 540,000 or so distinct CDR3 sequences, roughly 21% of them seen once. The sample consisted of PBMCs or a T cell subset sorted from them (not recorded which). V is TRBV19 and J is TRBJ2-1; 8 nucleotides line up with TRBD2. This TCR was recovered from an adult woman who had mild COVID-19 (a few samples of this study predate the infection). Cell type and time point are not known. DNA for the CDR3: TGTGCCAGTAGTATCCTAGCGGGCGTCTCCTACAATGAGCAGTTCTTC. It yields the protein CASSILAGVSYNEQFF.